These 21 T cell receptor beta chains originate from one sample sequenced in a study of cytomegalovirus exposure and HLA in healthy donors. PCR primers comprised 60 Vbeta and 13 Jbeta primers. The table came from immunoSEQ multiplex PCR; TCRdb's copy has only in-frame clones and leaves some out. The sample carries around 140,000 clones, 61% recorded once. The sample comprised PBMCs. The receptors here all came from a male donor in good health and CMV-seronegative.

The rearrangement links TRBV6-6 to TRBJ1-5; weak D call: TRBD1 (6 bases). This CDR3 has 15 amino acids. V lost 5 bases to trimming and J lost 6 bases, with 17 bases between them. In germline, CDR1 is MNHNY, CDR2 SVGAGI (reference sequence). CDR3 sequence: CASSAPYRVGQPQHF. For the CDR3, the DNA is TGTGCCAGCAGTGCCCCCTACAGGGTAGGTCAGCCCCAGCATTTT.

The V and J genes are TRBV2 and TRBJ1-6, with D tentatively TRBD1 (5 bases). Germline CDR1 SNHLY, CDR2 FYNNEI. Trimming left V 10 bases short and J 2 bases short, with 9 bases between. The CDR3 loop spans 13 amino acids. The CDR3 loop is CATRDPYNSPLHF. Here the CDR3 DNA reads TGTGCCACGCGGGACCCCTATAATTCACCCCTCCACTTT.

DNA of the CDR3: TGTGCCAGCAGTCGACTAGCGGGCACCACAGATACGCAGTATTTT. Translated, it gives CASSRLAGTTDTQYF. The chain is built from TRBV6-6 and TRBJ2-3, with 10 bases identical to TRBD2. Losses at the gene ends were 5 bases for V and 2 bases for J; bases not matched to a gene: 4. Looked up from germline, CDR1 is MNHNY and CDR2 is SVGAGI (reference sequence). The CDR3 runs 15 residues.

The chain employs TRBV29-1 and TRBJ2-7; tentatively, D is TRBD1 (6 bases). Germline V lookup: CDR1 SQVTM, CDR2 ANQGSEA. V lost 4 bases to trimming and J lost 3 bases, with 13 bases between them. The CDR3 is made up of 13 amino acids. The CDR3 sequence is CSVVSGENYEQYF. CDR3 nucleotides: TGCAGCGTTGTTTCAGGGGAAAACTACGAGCAGTACTTC.

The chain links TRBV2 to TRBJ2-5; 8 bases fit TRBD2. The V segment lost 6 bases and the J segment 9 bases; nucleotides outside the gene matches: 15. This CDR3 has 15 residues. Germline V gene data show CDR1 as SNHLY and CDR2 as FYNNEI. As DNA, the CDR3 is TGTGCCAGCAGCCAGCTCCGAGCGGGGGCGTTGGCCCAGTACTTC. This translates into CASSQLRAGALAQYF.

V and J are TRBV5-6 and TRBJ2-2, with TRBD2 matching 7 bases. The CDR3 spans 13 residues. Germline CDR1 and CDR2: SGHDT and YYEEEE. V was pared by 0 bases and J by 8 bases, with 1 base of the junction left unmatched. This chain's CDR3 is CASSLAGRGELFF. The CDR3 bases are TGTGCCAGCAGCTTGGCCGGGAGGGGGGAGCTGTTTTTT. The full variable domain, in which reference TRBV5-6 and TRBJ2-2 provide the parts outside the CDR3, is DAGVTQSPTHLIKTRGQQVTLRCSPKSGHDTVSWYQQALGQGPQFIFQYYEEEERQRGNFPDRFSGHQFPNYSSELNVNALLLGDSALYLCASSLAGRGELFFGEGSRLTVL.

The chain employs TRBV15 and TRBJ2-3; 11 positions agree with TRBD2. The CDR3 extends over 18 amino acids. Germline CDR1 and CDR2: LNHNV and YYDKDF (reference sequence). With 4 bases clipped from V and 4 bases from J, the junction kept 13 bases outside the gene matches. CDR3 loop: CATSTRVGLAGPADTQYF. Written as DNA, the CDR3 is TGTGCCACCAGCACAAGAGTAGGACTAGCGGGTCCTGCAGATACGCAGTATTTT.

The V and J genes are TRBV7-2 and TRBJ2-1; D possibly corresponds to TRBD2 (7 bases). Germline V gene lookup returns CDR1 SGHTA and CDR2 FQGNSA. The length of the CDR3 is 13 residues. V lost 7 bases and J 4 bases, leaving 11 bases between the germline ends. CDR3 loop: CASKGGAYNEQFF. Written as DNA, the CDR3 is TGTGCCAGCAAGGGGGGGGCATACAATGAGCAGTTCTTC.

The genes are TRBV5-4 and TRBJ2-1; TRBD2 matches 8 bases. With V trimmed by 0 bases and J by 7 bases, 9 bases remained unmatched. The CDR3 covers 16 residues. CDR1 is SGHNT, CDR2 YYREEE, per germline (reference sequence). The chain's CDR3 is CASSLDSGASSNEQFF. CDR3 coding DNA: TGTGCCAGCAGCTTGGATAGCGGGGCGTCCAGTAATGAGCAGTTCTTC.

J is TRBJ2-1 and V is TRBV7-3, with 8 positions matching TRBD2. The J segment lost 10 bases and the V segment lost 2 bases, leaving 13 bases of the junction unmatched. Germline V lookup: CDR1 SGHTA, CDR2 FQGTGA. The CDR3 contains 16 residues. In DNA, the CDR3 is TGTGCCAGCAGCTTATTAGGGAGCGGGGGTCCCTGGGAGCAGTTCTTC. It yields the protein CASSLLGSGGPWEQFF.

The CDR3 sequence: CASSQTGSTEAFF. Here the CDR3 DNA reads TGTGCCAGCAGCCAAACAGGGAGCACTGAAGCTTTCTTT. The rearrangement joins TRBV7-6 to TRBJ1-1, with D perhaps matching TRBD1 (6 bases). Germline V gene lookup returns CDR1 SGHVS and CDR2 FNYEAQ. Trimming took off 5 bases at V and 4 bases at J, with 11 bases between the two ends. This CDR3 contains 13 residues.

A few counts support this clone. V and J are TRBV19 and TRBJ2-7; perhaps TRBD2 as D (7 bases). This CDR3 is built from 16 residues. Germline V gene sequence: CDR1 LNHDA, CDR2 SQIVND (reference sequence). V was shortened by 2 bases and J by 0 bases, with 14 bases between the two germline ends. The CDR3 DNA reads TGTGCCAGTAGTATATCGGGGGGCCATGGCTCCTACGAGCAGTACTTC. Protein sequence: CASSISGGHGSYEQYF.

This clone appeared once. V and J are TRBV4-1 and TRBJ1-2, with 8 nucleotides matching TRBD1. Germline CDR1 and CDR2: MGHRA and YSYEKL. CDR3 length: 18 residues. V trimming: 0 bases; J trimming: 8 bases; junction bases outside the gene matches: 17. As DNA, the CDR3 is TGCGCCAGCAGCCAAGAGTGGTCAGGGGGCTCTACGCCTCGGGGCTACACCTTC. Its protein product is CASSQEWSGGSTPRGYTF.

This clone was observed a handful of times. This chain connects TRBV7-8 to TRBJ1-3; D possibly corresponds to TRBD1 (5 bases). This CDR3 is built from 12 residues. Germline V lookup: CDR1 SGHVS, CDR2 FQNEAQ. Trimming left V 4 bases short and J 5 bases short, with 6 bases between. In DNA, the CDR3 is TGTGCCAGCAGCTCGGACAGAAACACCATATATTTT. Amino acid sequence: CASSSDRNTIYF.

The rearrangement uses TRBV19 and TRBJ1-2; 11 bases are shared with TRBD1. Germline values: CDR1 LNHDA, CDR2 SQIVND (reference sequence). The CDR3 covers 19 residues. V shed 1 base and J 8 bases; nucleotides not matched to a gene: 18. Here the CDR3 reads CASSIGYKGQGAKYKGYTF. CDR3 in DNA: TGTGCCAGTAGTATAGGATATAAAGGACAGGGGGCGAAGTATAAAGGCTACACCTTC.

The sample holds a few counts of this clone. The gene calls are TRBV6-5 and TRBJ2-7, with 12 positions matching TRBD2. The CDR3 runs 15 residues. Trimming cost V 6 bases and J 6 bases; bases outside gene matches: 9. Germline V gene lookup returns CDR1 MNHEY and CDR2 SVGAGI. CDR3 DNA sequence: TGTGCCAGCAGCCCGACCACTAGCGGGGGGTCCGAGCAGTACTTC. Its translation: CASSPTTSGGSEQYF.

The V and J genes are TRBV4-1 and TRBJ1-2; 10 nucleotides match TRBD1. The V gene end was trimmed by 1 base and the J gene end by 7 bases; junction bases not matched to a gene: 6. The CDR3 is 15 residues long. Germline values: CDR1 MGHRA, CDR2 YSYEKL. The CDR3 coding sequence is TGCGCCAGCAGCCAAGCGACAGGGGGCGTTAGTGGCTACACCTTC. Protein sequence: CASSQATGGVSGYTF.

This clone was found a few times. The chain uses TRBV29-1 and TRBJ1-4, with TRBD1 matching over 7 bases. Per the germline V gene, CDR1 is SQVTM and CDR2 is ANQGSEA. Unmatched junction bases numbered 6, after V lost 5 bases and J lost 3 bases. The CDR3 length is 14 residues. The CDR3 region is CSVSKTGSNEKLFF. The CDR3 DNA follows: TGCAGCGTTTCAAAGACAGGGTCTAATGAAAAACTGTTTTTT.

CDR3 nucleotides: TGTGCCAGCAGCGCCAAACGGGGGGGCTCATCCTACAATGAGCAGTTCTTC. It specifies CASSAKRGGSSYNEQFF. This sequence joins TRBV9 and TRBJ2-1; 8 bases align to TRBD2. V gave up 3 bases and J gave up 1 base; unmatched junction bases: 9. This CDR3 is built from 17 residues. Per the germline V gene, CDR1 is SGDLS and CDR2 is YYNGEE.

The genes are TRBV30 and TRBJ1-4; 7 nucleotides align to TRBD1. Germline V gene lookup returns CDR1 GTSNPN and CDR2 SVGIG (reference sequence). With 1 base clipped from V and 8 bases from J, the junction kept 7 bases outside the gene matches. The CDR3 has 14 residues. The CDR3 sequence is CAWSAPDRREKLFF. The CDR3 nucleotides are TGTGCCTGGAGTGCACCGGACAGGCGGGAAAAACTGTTTTTT.

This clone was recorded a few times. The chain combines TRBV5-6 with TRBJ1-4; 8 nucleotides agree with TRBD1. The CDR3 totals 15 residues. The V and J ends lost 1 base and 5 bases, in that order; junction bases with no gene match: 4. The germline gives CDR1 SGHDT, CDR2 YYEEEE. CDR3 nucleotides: TGTGCCAGCAGCTTGTTAACAGGGGGAAATGAAAAACTGTTTTTT. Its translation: CASSLLTGGNEKLFF.